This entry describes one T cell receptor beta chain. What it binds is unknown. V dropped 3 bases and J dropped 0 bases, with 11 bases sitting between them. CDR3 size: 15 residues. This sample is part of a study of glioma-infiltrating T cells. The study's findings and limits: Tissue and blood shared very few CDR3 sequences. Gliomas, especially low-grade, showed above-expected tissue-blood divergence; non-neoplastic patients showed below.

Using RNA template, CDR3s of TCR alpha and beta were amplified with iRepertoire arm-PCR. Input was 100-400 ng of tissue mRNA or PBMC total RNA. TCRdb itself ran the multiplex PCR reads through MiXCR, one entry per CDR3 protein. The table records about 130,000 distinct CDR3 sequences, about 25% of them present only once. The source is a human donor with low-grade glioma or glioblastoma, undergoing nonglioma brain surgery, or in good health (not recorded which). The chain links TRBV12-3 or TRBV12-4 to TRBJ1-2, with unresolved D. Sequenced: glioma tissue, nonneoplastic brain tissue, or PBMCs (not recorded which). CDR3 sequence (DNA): TGTGCCAGCAGTTTGAGTCTATTAGCTAACTATGGCTACACCTTC. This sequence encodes CASSLSLLANYGYTF.